Presented here are 26 T cell receptor beta chains from one specimen sequenced in a study of cytomegalovirus exposure and HLA in healthy donors. The data were produced by immunoSEQ multiplex PCR, yet TCRdb's version contains in-frame clones alone and is incomplete. This table has about 150,000 clones, 70% to 90% appearing once. What was sequenced was PBMCs. The source is a man younger than 30 in good health and CMV-seropositive.

In its sample, this clone was seen once. The V call is TRBV5-4, the J call TRBJ2-6; 8 positions agree with TRBD1. The CDR3 consists of 16 residues. Germline V gene lookup returns CDR1 SGHNT and CDR2 YYREEE (reference sequence). Trimming took 4 bases from V and 4 from J; bases not matched to a gene: 7. The CDR3 coding sequence is TGTGCCAGCAGCAACGACAGGGGAAGAGGGGCCAACGTCCTGACTTTC. This translates into CASSNDRGRGANVLTF.

This chain links TRBV9 with TRBJ2-5, with a possible D match to TRBD1 (6 bases). Germline CDR1 and CDR2: SGDLS and YYNGEE. Trimming shortened V by 3 bases and J by 4 bases, and 16 bases separated the two germline ends. The CDR3 spans 15 residues. CDR3 DNA sequence: TGTGCCAGCAGCGGTCCGGACAGTATAAGAGAGACCCAGTACTTC. Translation gives CASSGPDSIRETQYF.

This clone was counted between two and nine times. The rearrangement links TRBV7-2 to TRBJ1-1; D may be TRBD1 (5 bases). The CDR3 consists of 14 residues. Germline V lookup: CDR1 SGHTA, CDR2 FQGNSA. Trimming left V 4 bases short and J 6 bases short, with 15 bases between. In DNA, the CDR3 is TGTGCCAGCAGCTCCCACAAAGACAGCCCTGAAGCTTTCTTT. Translation gives CASSSHKDSPEAFF.

This clone came up a few times. J is TRBJ2-3 and V is TRBV6-4, with 10 nucleotides matching TRBD1. V trimming: 0 bases; J trimming: 4 bases; junction bases outside the gene matches: 1. This CDR3 comprises 15 residues. Germline V gene sequence: CDR1 MRHNA, CDR2 SNTAGT. CDR3 sequence (DNA): TGTGCCAGCAGTGACTCGACAGGGGGCGCAGATACGCAGTATTTT. Translating gives CASSDSTGGADTQYF.

This chain joins TRBV10-3 and TRBJ2-5, with a tentative D call TRBD2 (7 bases). Per the germline V gene, CDR1 is ENHRY and CDR2 is SYGVKD. V dropped 2 bases and J dropped 5 bases, with 18 bases sitting between them. This CDR3 comprises 16 residues. Here the CDR3 reads CAISEPLGGGRETQYF. CDR3 coding DNA: TGTGCCATCAGTGAGCCACTGGGGGGGGGCCGGGAGACCCAGTACTTC.

This clone has just a few counts. The chain is built from TRBV9 and TRBJ1-2; D gene ambiguous. CDR3 length: 14 residues. The V end was cut by 5 bases, the J end by 0 bases, with 11 bases between. Germline V gives CDR1 SGDLS, CDR2 YYNGEE. This chain's CDR3 is CASSTVTANYGYTF. The CDR3 DNA sequence: TGTGCCAGCAGTACAGTTACAGCTAACTATGGCTACACCTTC.

This sequence joins TRBV18 and TRBJ1-2, with 7 bases matching TRBD1. The CDR3 has 16 residues. Germline V CDR1 and CDR2: KGHSH, LQKENI. After removal of 3 bases from V and 5 bases from J, the junction contained 12 bases not matched to a gene. The chain's CDR3 is CASSPLKDRSHYGYTF. Here the CDR3 DNA reads TGTGCCAGCTCACCTCTAAAGGACAGGAGTCATTATGGCTACACCTTC.

The chain carries TRBV15 and TRBJ2-7; 7 positions agree with TRBD1. Germline CDR1 and CDR2: LNHNV and YYDKDF (reference sequence). The V gene end was trimmed by 8 bases and the J gene end by 5 bases; junction bases not matched to a gene: 9. The CDR3 has 13 residues. CDR3 sequence reads: CATHPGGIHEQYF. The CDR3, as DNA: TGTGCCACCCACCCAGGGGGAATCCACGAGCAGTACTTC.

This chain uses TRBV19 with TRBJ1-2, with D possibly being TRBD1 (6 bases). Germline CDR1 and CDR2: LNHDA and SQIVND (reference sequence). The germline V and J ends were trimmed by 8 bases and 0 bases, with 16 bases remaining between them. CDR3 length equals 15 residues. In DNA, the CDR3 is TGTGCCAGTGACACGACAGGCCCTCCTAACTATGGCTACACCTTC. Translating gives CASDTTGPPNYGYTF.

This chain connects TRBV19 to TRBJ1-1; D is perhaps TRBD1 (6 bases). Germline V CDR1 and CDR2: LNHDA, SQIVND (reference sequence). Between the trimmed V and J ends, which lost 3 bases and 1 base, there was a span of 12 bases. This CDR3 region has 15 residues. The CDR3 loop is CASSMDRGANTEAFF. Here the CDR3 DNA reads TGTGCCAGTAGTATGGATCGGGGGGCGAACACTGAAGCTTTCTTT.

CDR3 sequence reads: CASSYGTGIPFEAFF. CDR3 DNA sequence: TGTGCCAGCAGCTATGGGACAGGGATCCCTTTTGAAGCTTTCTTT. The gene calls are TRBV5-6 and TRBJ1-1; TRBD1 matches at 9 bases. The CDR3 is made up of 15 amino acids. V shed 3 bases and J 7 bases; nucleotides not matched to a gene: 10. CDR1 SGHDT and CDR2 YYEEEE come from the germline V gene.

The J gene is TRBJ1-2, the V gene TRBV19; tentative D call: TRBD1 (5 bases). The germline V gene encodes CDR1 LNHDA and CDR2 SQIVND (reference sequence). This CDR3 region has 11 residues. The V end was cut by 11 bases, the J end by 8 bases, with 15 bases between. The CDR3 DNA sequence: TGTGCCGGAAGAAGGGGTGGGGGCTACACCTTC. This gives the protein CAGRRGGGYTF. Complete variable domain (other parts from reference TRBV19 and TRBJ1-2): DGGITQSPKYLFRKEGQNVTLSCEQNLNHDAMYWYRQDPGQGLRLIYYSQIVNDFQKGDIAEGYSVSREKKESFPLTVTSAQKNPTAFYLCAGRRGGGYTFGSGTRLTVV.

The genes are TRBV5-1 and TRBJ1-4; D remains unclear. This CDR3 comprises 16 residues. Germline loops: CDR1 SGHRS, CDR2 YFSETQ. V was cut by 4 bases and J by 7 bases, with 20 bases left in between. The CDR3 DNA is TGCGCCAGCAGCGTCTCTACGAGGGTGGCGAGTGAAAAACTGTTTTTT. This encodes CASSVSTRVASEKLFF.

The rearrangement uses TRBV5-6 and TRBJ1-5; tentatively, D is TRBD1 (5 bases). The ends were cut back, 1 base at V and 4 bases at J, with 6 bases in the middle. Germline lookup yields CDR1 SGHDT and CDR2 YYEEEE. The CDR3 covers 13 residues. CDR3 residues: CASSLRGNQPQHF. The CDR3 region has the DNA TGTGCCAGCAGCTTGAGGGGAAATCAGCCCCAGCATTTT.

J is TRBJ1-2 and V is TRBV7-2; D perhaps matches TRBD1 (6 bases). CDR3 length: 16 residues. Germline V gene lookup returns CDR1 SGHTA and CDR2 FQGNSA. V shed 5 bases and J shed 0 bases, with 16 bases lying between them. DNA for the CDR3: TGTGCCAGCAGCCCCACTGGACAGCGCCCTAACTATGGCTACACCTTC. It yields the protein CASSPTGQRPNYGYTF.

The chain carries TRBV14 and TRBJ1-4; 7 bases fit TRBD1. The V segment lost 3 bases and the J segment 4 bases; nucleotides outside the gene matches: 8. This CDR3 has 16 residues. Germline CDR1 SGHDN, CDR2 FVKESK. The CDR3 reads CASSHRQGISNEKLFF. In DNA form, the CDR3 reads TGTGCCAGCAGCCATCGACAGGGAATTAGTAATGAAAAACTGTTTTTT.

This rearrangement joins TRBV23-1 to TRBJ2-7; TRBD1 aligns across 7 bases. TRBV23-1 is an ORF; its function is uncertain. The V and J ends lost 0 bases and 2 bases, in that order; junction bases with no gene match: 7. This CDR3 has 16 amino acids. CDR3 nucleotides: TGCGCCAGCAGTCAATCACCCAGGGGGTTTGCCTACGAGCAGTACTTC. The encoded protein is CASSQSPRGFAYEQYF.

J is TRBJ2-7 and V is TRBV30, with D possibly being TRBD2 (6 bases). This CDR3 contains 16 residues. V gave up 0 bases and J gave up 3 bases, with 18 bases separating them. Germline V lookup: CDR1 GTSNPN, CDR2 SVGIG (reference sequence). The CDR3 is CAWSVSSGEFGYEQYF. The CDR3 DNA is TGTGCCTGGAGTGTATCCTCGGGGGAGTTTGGCTACGAGCAGTACTTC.

The chain uses TRBV6-5 and TRBJ2-6; D not resolved. Between the trimmed V and J ends, which lost 0 bases and 1 base, there was a span of 4 bases. Germline CDR1 is MNHEY and CDR2 is SVGAGI. The CDR3 has 15 amino acids. The DNA of the CDR3 is TGTGCCAGCAGTTACTCTTATTCTGGGGCCAACGTCCTGACTTTC. Translating gives CASSYSYSGANVLTF.

The chain combines TRBV9 with TRBJ2-7; TRBD2 is a possible D gene (5 bases). V lost 0 bases to trimming and J lost 4 bases, with 14 bases between them. The CDR3 sequence is 15 residues long. In germline, CDR1 is SGDLS, CDR2 YYNGEE. CDR3 sequence reads: CASSVGEGKSYEQYF. The CDR3, as DNA: TGTGCCAGCAGCGTAGGTGAGGGAAAGTCTTACGAGCAGTACTTC.

The rearrangement joins TRBV5-1 to TRBJ1-6; maybe TRBD1 (5 bases). The CDR3 sequence is 15 residues long. The germline V gene encodes CDR1 SGHRS and CDR2 YFSETQ. Trimming left V 0 bases short and J 6 bases short, with 10 bases between. The CDR3 DNA reads as TGCGCCAGCAGCTTGGAAGGGGTTCTTAATTCACCCCTCCACTTT. It yields the protein CASSLEGVLNSPLHF.

The chain recombines TRBV2 with TRBJ2-2, with D maybe TRBD1 (6 bases). Trimming pared 6 bases from V and 5 bases from J, leaving 16 bases between. The length of the CDR3 is 15 residues. Germline V gene sequence: CDR1 SNHLY, CDR2 FYNNEI. Written as DNA, the CDR3 is TGTGCCAGCAGGATGACAGGAAGTCTAACCGGGGAGCTGTTTTTT. Its protein is CASRMTGSLTGELFF.

The chain is built from TRBV5-8 and TRBJ1-6; maybe TRBD1 (5 bases). Germline assignment: CDR1 SGHTS and CDR2 YDEGEE. The ends were cut back, 3 bases at V and 8 bases at J, with 21 bases in the middle. CDR3 size: 17 residues. The DNA for the CDR3 is TGTGCCAGCAGCTCCACGGAGGGACCTACGCCCTATTCACCCCTCCACTTT. This gives the protein CASSSTEGPTPYSPLHF.

The rearrangement links TRBV19 to TRBJ1-1, with TRBD1 matching 8 bases. Germline CDR1 LNHDA, CDR2 SQIVND (reference sequence). The length of the CDR3 is 13 residues. V gave up 3 bases and J gave up 5 bases; unmatched junction bases: 2. The CDR3, as DNA: TGTGCCAGTAGTATTCAGGGGGCAACTGAAGCTTTCTTT. Translated: CASSIQGATEAFF.

This chain uses TRBV6-5 with TRBJ1-2; 12 bases line up with TRBD1. The germline V gene has CDR1 MNHEY and CDR2 SVGAGI. Trimming cost V 4 bases and J 8 bases; bases outside gene matches: 11. The CDR3 extends over 16 amino acids. The CDR3 DNA reads TGTGCCAGCAGTTCACCGGGACAGGGGGCGAGTCGCGGCTACACCTTC. Its protein is CASSSPGQGASRGYTF.

The V and J genes are TRBV7-9 and TRBJ1-6, with 8 bases aligning to TRBD1. The CDR3 covers 15 residues. CDR1 is SEHNR and CDR2 is FQNEAQ in the germline V gene (reference sequence). V was clipped by 5 bases and J by 7 bases; unmatched bases: 7. The CDR3 DNA sequence: TGTGCCAGCAGCCCCGGACAGGGATTCAATTCACCCCTCCACTTT. Protein product: CASSPGQGFNSPLHF.